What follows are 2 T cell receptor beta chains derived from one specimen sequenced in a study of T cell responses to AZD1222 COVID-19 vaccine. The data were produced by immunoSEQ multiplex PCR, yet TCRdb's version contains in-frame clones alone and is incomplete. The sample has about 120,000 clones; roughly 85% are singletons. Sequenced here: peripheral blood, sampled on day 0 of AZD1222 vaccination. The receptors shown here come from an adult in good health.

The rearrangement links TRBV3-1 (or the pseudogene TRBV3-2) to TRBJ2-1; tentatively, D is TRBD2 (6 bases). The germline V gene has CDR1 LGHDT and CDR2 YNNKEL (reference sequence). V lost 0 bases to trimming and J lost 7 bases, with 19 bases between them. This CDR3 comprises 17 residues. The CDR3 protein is CASSQDPRDSAFNEQFF. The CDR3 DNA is TGTGCCAGCAGCCAAGACCCGCGGGATTCGGCCTTTAATGAGCAGTTCTTC.

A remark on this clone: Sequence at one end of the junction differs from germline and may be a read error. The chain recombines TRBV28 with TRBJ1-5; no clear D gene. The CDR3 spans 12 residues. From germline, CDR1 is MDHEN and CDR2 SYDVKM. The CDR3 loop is CASSLGKQPQHF. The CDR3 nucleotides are TGTGCCAGCAGTTTAGGCAAGCAGCCCCAGCATTTT.